The 16 T cell receptor beta chains listed next were all sequenced from one sample in a study of identical twins. MiXCR, run by TCRdb on the 5' RACE reads, gives a single entry per CDR3 protein. Of hundreds of thousands of distinct CDR3 sequences listed, 10% to 15% were seen once; the top ten hold around 1.6%. Another study also made use of these data, one on yellow fever vaccine responses in identical twins.

The sequencing input was PBMCs. The origin of the receptors is a woman in her late teens or twenties in good health.

This clonotype was counted ten times or more. V is TRBV4-1 and J is TRBJ2-3; 15 bases align to TRBD2. The CDR3 has 16 amino acids. V was pared by 6 bases and J by 7 bases, with 8 bases of the junction left unmatched. Per germline, CDR1 MGHRA and CDR2 YSYEKL. In DNA, the CDR3 is TGCGCCAGCAGTCCCCTGGGACTAGCGGGGGGCTATACGCAGTATTTT. This translates into CASSPLGLAGGYTQYF.

This clonotype has only a few counts. The V gene is TRBV28, the J gene TRBJ2-5; 10 nucleotides line up with TRBD2. This CDR3 comprises 17 residues. V was clipped by 4 bases and J by 5 bases; unmatched bases: 13. CDR1 and CDR2 (germline): MDHEN, SYDVKM. The CDR3 DNA follows: TGTGCCAGCAGTTGGGACCTAACTAGCGGGGATGTTGAGACCCAGTACTTC. Residues: CASSWDLTSGDVETQYF. Full variable domain (remainder filled in from reference TRBV28 and TRBJ2-5): DVKVTQSSRYLVKRTGEKVFLECVQDMDHENMFWYRQDPGLGLRLIYFSYDVKMKEKGDIPEGYSVSREKKERFSLILESASTNQTSMYLCASSWDLTSGDVETQYFGPGTRLLVL.

The CDR3 protein is CASTRALNQPQHF. DNA of the CDR3: TGTGCCAGCACCCGGGCCCTCAATCAGCCCCAGCATTTT. The gene calls are TRBV12-3 or TRBV12-4 and TRBJ1-5; no clear D. Trimming stripped 7 bases from V and 3 bases from J, with 10 bases between. CDR3 length equals 13 residues.

This clonotype was recorded a few times. J is TRBJ1-2 and V is TRBV20-1; 8 bases are shared with TRBD1. This CDR3 has 14 amino acids. After removal of 5 bases from V and 8 bases from J, the junction contained 13 bases not matched to a gene. The germline CDR1 and CDR2 sequences are DFQATT and SNEGSKA (reference sequence). CDR3 DNA sequence: TGCAGTGCTCTGGCCTCGGGACAGGACGGGGGCTACACCTTC. Protein product: CSALASGQDGGYTF.

This clonotype was detected many times. This sequence joins TRBV20-1 and TRBJ1-1; D might be TRBD1 (6 bases). In germline, CDR1 is DFQATT, CDR2 SNEGSKA (reference sequence). The CDR3 spans 12 residues. The V gene lost 6 bases and the J gene lost 6 bases, with 14 bases spanning the gap. CDR3 sequence (DNA): TGCAGTGCATCTACAGGGTATGCTGAAGCTTTCTTT. Translation: CSASTGYAEAFF.

The rearrangement uses TRBV15 and TRBJ1-3; D call uncertain. The CDR3 has 12 residues. Germline values: CDR1 LNHNV, CDR2 YYDKDF (reference sequence). V shed 2 bases and J shed 2 bases, with 1 base lying between them. CDR3 bases: TGTGCCACCAGCAGACCTGGAAACACCATATATTTT. It encodes CATSRPGNTIYF. The complete variable domain, with remaining parts taken from reference TRBV15 and TRBJ1-3, reads DAMVIQNPRYQVTQFGKPVTLSCSQTLNHNVMYWYQQKSSQAPKLLFHYYDKDFNNEADTPDNFQSRRPNTSFCFLDIRSPGLGDTAMYLCATSRPGNTIYFGEGSWLTVV.

This clonotype was found many times. The genes are TRBV4-1 and TRBJ1-4; 7 nucleotides line up with TRBD1. Trimming at V came to 6 bases and at J to 3 bases, leaving 16 bases not matched to a gene. CDR1 and CDR2 (germline): MGHRA, YSYEKL. The CDR3 length is 18 residues. DNA of the CDR3: TGCGCCAGCAGTCGCGTGCCGGGACAGCAGGCTTCTAATGAAAAACTGTTTTTT. Translated: CASSRVPGQQASNEKLFF.

In its sample, this clonotype was seen a few times. The chain links TRBV20-1 to TRBJ2-3; 8 bases line up with TRBD2. This CDR3 spans 13 amino acids. J gave up 4 bases and V 3 bases, and 3 bases lay outside the gene matches. Germline V lookup: CDR1 DFQATT, CDR2 SNEGSKA (reference sequence). For the CDR3, the DNA is TGCAGTGCTAGCGGGGGGGCCCCAGATACGCAGTATTTT. It specifies CSASGGAPDTQYF.

This clonotype occurred once. The chain joins TRBV12-3 or TRBV12-4 to TRBJ2-1, with D hard to call. Trimming removed 6 bases at V and 8 bases at J, with 11 bases between. CDR3 length: 12 amino acids. The CDR3 DNA reads as TGTGCCAGCAGGGTACGGGTCGATGAGCAGTTCTTC. It encodes CASRVRVDEQFF.

This clonotype was observed a handful of times. The gene calls are TRBV7-8 and TRBJ2-3; no firm D call. V lost 1 base to trimming and J lost 6 bases, with 8 bases between them. The germline gives CDR1 SGHVS, CDR2 FQNEAQ. This CDR3 region has 13 residues. This CDR3 reads CASSLGYGDTQYF. The DNA for the CDR3 is TGTGCCAGCAGCTTAGGGTACGGGGATACGCAGTATTTT.

The V call is TRBV2, the J call TRBJ2-7, with a weak D call TRBD2 (6 bases). Germline loops: CDR1 SNHLY, CDR2 FYNNEI. V dropped 6 bases and J dropped 0 bases, with 12 bases sitting between them. The CDR3 runs 14 residues. The CDR3 nucleotides are TGTGCCAGCAGGCCGGGACTGGGCTCCTACGAGCAGTACTTC. This sequence encodes CASRPGLGSYEQYF.

This clonotype was counted at least ten times. The rearrangement links TRBV12-3 or TRBV12-4 to TRBJ2-5; D not resolved. Trimming took off 7 bases at V and 1 base at J, with 13 bases between the two ends. This CDR3 is 14 amino acids long. This CDR3 reads CASTRTEIQETQYF. The CDR3 coding sequence is TGTGCCAGCACTCGGACGGAGATCCAAGAGACCCAGTACTTC.

This chain links TRBV20-1 with TRBJ2-7; 7 bases line up with TRBD2. Unmatched junction bases numbered 11, after V lost 0 bases and J lost 6 bases. The V gene's germline CDR1 is DFQATT and CDR2 SNEGSKA (reference sequence). The CDR3 has 15 amino acids. The CDR3 nucleotides are TGCAGTGCTAGAGATCCAGGACTAGTAGGCGTCGAGCAGTACTTC. Translating it yields CSARDPGLVGVEQYF.

This clonotype has at least ten counts. The CDR3 nucleotides read TGCAGTGCTAGGGGTTTTGGTAGCGGCTACAATGAGCAGTTCTTC. Translating gives CSARGFGSGYNEQFF. V gene TRBV20-1 combines with J gene TRBJ2-1, with TRBD2 as a possible D gene (6 bases). CDR1 and CDR2 from the germline V gene are DFQATT and SNEGSKA (reference sequence). Trimming cost V 3 bases and J 3 bases, with 15 bases left between them. The CDR3 loop spans 15 amino acids.

This clonotype was seen a handful of times. The chain joins TRBV28 to TRBJ1-6; maybe TRBD1 (6 bases). Germline V gene lookup returns CDR1 MDHEN and CDR2 SYDVKM. There are 15 residues in the CDR3. Trimming took 2 bases from V and 9 from J, leaving 14 bases between them. CDR3 in amino acids: CASSLGGQRVSPLHF. DNA for the CDR3: TGTGCCAGCAGTTTAGGGGGGCAGAGGGTTTCACCCCTCCACTTT.

The chain uses TRBV4-1 and TRBJ2-2, with 7 bases aligning to TRBD2. This CDR3 is built from 15 residues. The germline V gene has CDR1 MGHRA and CDR2 YSYEKL. V was pared by 3 bases and J by 5 bases, with 6 bases of the junction left unmatched. CDR3 residues: CASSHGASGTGELFF. The CDR3 region has the DNA TGCGCCAGCAGCCATGGGGCTAGCGGAACCGGGGAGCTGTTTTTT.